These 17 T cell receptor beta chains were sequenced from one sample in a study of post-analysis software for immune sequencing data. Study-level points and caveats: Higher frequency in patients than in controls was seen for about 5 TRBV segments, with TRBV5-6, TRBV5-1 and TRBV20-1 among them.

The library was made from cDNA and included unique molecular identifiers. TCRdb re-analysed the PCR reads in MiXCR, keeping a single row per CDR3 protein. The data contain approximately 400,000 distinct CDR3 sequences, less than 35% of them singletons. These receptors have no known antigen. Material: blood. Source of these receptors: a girl under 18 with multiple sclerosis.

The V and J genes are TRBV28 and TRBJ2-7, with TRBD1 matching 8 bases. This CDR3 region has 17 residues. V shed 1 base, J shed 0 bases, and the junction held 8 bases outside the gene matches. Germline V CDR1 and CDR2: MDHEN, SYDVKM. The CDR3 DNA reads as TGTGCCAGCAGTTTATTCCGGACAGGGCTGAGCTCCTACGAGCAGTACTTC. Amino acids: CASSLFRTGLSSYEQYF.

This clonotype showed up just a few times. V and J are TRBV7-2 and TRBJ2-1; D uncertain. The CDR3 is 17 residues long. V was clipped by 5 bases and J by 0 bases, with 17 bases between them. Germline values: CDR1 SGHTA, CDR2 FQGNSA. The CDR3 loop reads CASSPLDLSSSYNEQFF. The CDR3 nucleotides read TGTGCCAGCAGCCCCCTGGACCTCTCGAGCTCCTACAATGAGCAGTTCTTC. Full variable domain (rest looked up from reference TRBV7-2 and TRBJ2-1): GAGVSQSPSNKVTEKGKDVELRCDPISGHTALYWYRQSLGQGLEFLIYFQGNSAPDKSGLPSDRFSAERTGGSVSTLTIQRTQQEDSAVYLCASSPLDLSSSYNEQFFGPGTRLTVL.

With regard to this clonotype: At one of its ends the junction is not consistent with the germline gene, which may arise from a read error. This sequence joins TRBV7-7 and TRBJ2-5; D perhaps matches TRBD1 (6 bases). The CDR3 has 15 amino acids. Germline V gene lookup returns CDR1 SSHAT and CDR2 FNYEAQ (reference sequence). CDR3 sequence: CASSLAVDSMETQYF. Here the CDR3 DNA reads TGTGCTAGCAGCTTAGCCGTGGACAGCATGGAAACCCAGTACTTC. Supplemented by reference TRBV7-7 and TRBJ2-5, the full variable domain reads GAGVSQSPRYKVTKRGQDVTLRCDPISSHATLYWYQQALGQGPEFLTYFNYEAQPDKSGLPSDRFSAERPEGSISTLTIQRTEQRDSAMYRCASSLAVDSMETQYFGPGTRLLVL.

This clonotype has a handful of counts. The chain employs TRBV5-5 and TRBJ1-4, with TRBD1 as a possible D gene (5 bases). Trimming pared 5 bases from V and 7 bases from J, leaving 18 bases between. Germline values: CDR1 SGHKS, CDR2 YYEKEE (reference sequence). CDR3 size: 15 residues. CDR3 loop: CASSTRLGGGEKLFF. Written as DNA, the CDR3 is TGTGCCAGCAGTACTCGGCTGGGGGGAGGTGAAAAACTGTTTTTT.

This sequence joins TRBV4-1 and TRBJ2-7; D uncertain. Trimming removed 1 base at V and 2 bases at J, with 9 bases between. This CDR3 has 14 residues. Germline V gene lookup returns CDR1 MGHRA and CDR2 YSYEKL. Here the CDR3 DNA reads TGCGCCAGCAGCCAAGGTCCAGAGGCCTACGAGCAGTACTTC. Its protein is CASSQGPEAYEQYF.

Comment on this clonotype: At one end the junction does not follow the germline gene, possibly because of a read error. The V and J genes are TRBV6-5 and TRBJ2-7, with 14 bases identical to TRBD2. The length of the CDR3 is 18 residues. Germline V gene lookup returns CDR1 MNHEY and CDR2 SVGAGI. CDR3 DNA: TGTGCCGGCAGTTACTCCGGGACTAGCGGGGGCTACTCCTACGAGCAGTACTTC. Translated, it gives CAGSYSGTSGGYSYEQYF.

The rearrangement uses TRBV7-8 and TRBJ2-2; 9 bases align to TRBD2. The CDR3 loop spans 14 amino acids. CDR1 and CDR2 (germline): SGHVS, FQNEAQ. J gave up 4 bases and V 8 bases, and 5 bases lay outside the gene matches. The CDR3 loop is CASLGGRVTGELFF. CDR3 in DNA: TGTGCCAGCTTAGGCGGGAGGGTCACCGGGGAGCTGTTTTTT.

Note on this clonotype: The junction does not match germline at one end; this may be a read error. The CDR3 DNA is TGTGCCAGCTCACCGGGGCAGGGGACCACAGATATGCAGTATTTT. Translation gives CASSPGQGTTDMQYF. This rearrangement joins TRBV18 to TRBJ2-3, with a tentative D call TRBD1 (6 bases). The CDR3 is 15 residues long. CDR1 KGHSH and CDR2 LQKENI come from the germline V gene.

About this clonotype itself: Here the CDR3 omits its conserved ending phenylalanine or tryptophan, so a read error is the likely source. The chain is built from TRBV18 and TRBJ2-1; 7 nucleotides align to TRBD1. With V trimmed by 3 bases and J by 0 bases, 2 bases remained unmatched. This CDR3 contains 15 residues. CDR1 is KGHSH, CDR2 LQKENI, per germline. CDR3 region: CASSPNRGSYNEQFV. The DNA for the CDR3 is TGTGCCAGCTCACCGAACAGGGGCTCCTACAATGAGCAGTTCGTC.

V is TRBV7-2 and J is TRBJ1-1; D not certain. The CDR3 runs 14 residues. The germline gives CDR1 SGHTA, CDR2 FQGNSA. V gave up 0 bases and J gave up 5 bases, with 10 bases separating them. This chain's CDR3 is CASSLASVDTEAFF. In DNA, the CDR3 is TGTGCCAGCAGCTTAGCCTCGGTTGATACTGAAGCTTTCTTT. Supplemented by reference TRBV7-2 and TRBJ1-1, the full variable domain reads GAGVSQSPSNKVTEKGKDVELRCDPISGHTALYWYRQSLGQGLEFLIYFQGNSAPDKSGLPSDRFSAERTGGSVSTLTIQRTQQEDSAVYLCASSLASVDTEAFFGQGTRLTVV.

This clonotype was detected only a few times. This chain uses TRBV9 with TRBJ2-3, with TRBD1 matching over 8 bases. Trimming at V came to 3 bases and at J to 3 bases, leaving 15 bases not matched to a gene. CDR1 is SGDLS and CDR2 is YYNGEE in the germline V gene. The CDR3 has 18 residues. DNA of the CDR3: TGTGCCAGCAGCGGCGGCCCGGACAGGGCACGACTAACAGATACGCAGTATTTT. Translation: CASSGGPDRARLTDTQYF.

This clonotype was seen only a few times. The chain carries TRBV6-1 and TRBJ2-2; tentative D call: TRBD2 (7 bases). V lost 0 bases to trimming and J lost 7 bases, with 12 bases between them. Germline V CDR1 and CDR2: MNHNS, SASEGT. This CDR3 region has 15 residues. The CDR3 reads CASSEAGGPDGELFF. For the CDR3, the DNA is TGTGCCAGCAGTGAAGCGGGGGGGCCGGACGGGGAGCTGTTTTTT.

This clonotype was seen a handful of times. The J gene is TRBJ1-2, the V gene TRBV12-3 or TRBV12-4, with D maybe TRBD1 (5 bases). Deletions cut 1 base from V and 8 bases from J, with 14 bases between. The CDR3 sequence is 14 residues long. CDR3 nucleotide sequence: TGTGCCAGCAGTTTAGGCAGGGAAGATAGCGGCTACACCTTC. Its translation is CASSLGREDSGYTF.

The chain joins TRBV6-5 to TRBJ2-7; D may correspond to TRBD1 or TRBD2 (6 bases each). The V gene lost 5 bases and the J gene lost 7 bases, with 15 bases spanning the gap. In germline, CDR1 is MNHEY, CDR2 SVGAGI. This CDR3 is 13 amino acids long. This CDR3 is CASSPGVAGEQYF. The CDR3 DNA is TGTGCCAGCAGTCCAGGGGTGGCGGGAGAGCAGTACTTC.

This clonotype was seen just once. The rearrangement links TRBV5-1 to TRBJ1-4; perhaps TRBD1 as D (5 bases). Trimming pared 0 bases from V and 8 bases from J, leaving 14 bases between. Germline loops: CDR1 SGHRS, CDR2 YFSETQ. The CDR3 is 15 amino acids. Written as DNA, the CDR3 is TGCGCCAGCAGCTTGGAGGCCAGGCGGGGGGAAAAACTGTTTTTT. It yields the protein CASSLEARRGEKLFF. Supplemented by reference TRBV5-1 and TRBJ1-4, the full variable domain reads KAGVTQTPRYLIKTRGQQVTLSCSPISGHRSVSWYQQTPGQGLQFLFEYFSETQRNKGNFPGRFSGRQFSNSRSEMNVSTLELGDSALYLCASSLEARRGEKLFFGSGTQLSVL.

The chain joins TRBV2 to TRBJ1-4, with a weak D call TRBD1 (6 bases). This CDR3 is built from 16 residues. CDR1 is SNHLY, CDR2 FYNNEI, per germline. The V gene lost 6 bases and the J gene lost 6 bases, with 20 bases spanning the gap. This chain's CDR3 is CASSPPIGQTHEKLFF. The DNA of the CDR3 is TGTGCCAGCAGCCCCCCAATCGGACAGACACATGAAAAACTGTTTTTT. The full variable domain, rest sourced from reference TRBV2 and TRBJ1-4, is EPEVTQTPSHQVTQMGQEVILRCVPISNHLYFYWYRQILGQKVEFLVSFYNNEISEKSEIFDDQFSVERPDGSNFTLKIRSTKLEDSAMYFCASSPPIGQTHEKLFFGSGTQLSVL.

The table lists this clonotype with a few counts. The chain's CDR3 is CSAYDPGLATGELFF. The CDR3 nucleotides read TGCAGTGCTTACGACCCGGGACTAGCAACCGGGGAGCTGTTTTTT. The rearrangement joins TRBV20-1 to TRBJ2-2, with TRBD2 matching 9 bases. Germline lookup yields CDR1 DFQATT and CDR2 SNEGSKA (reference sequence). The CDR3 totals 15 residues. The J segment lost 5 bases and the V segment lost 5 bases, leaving 9 bases of the junction unmatched.